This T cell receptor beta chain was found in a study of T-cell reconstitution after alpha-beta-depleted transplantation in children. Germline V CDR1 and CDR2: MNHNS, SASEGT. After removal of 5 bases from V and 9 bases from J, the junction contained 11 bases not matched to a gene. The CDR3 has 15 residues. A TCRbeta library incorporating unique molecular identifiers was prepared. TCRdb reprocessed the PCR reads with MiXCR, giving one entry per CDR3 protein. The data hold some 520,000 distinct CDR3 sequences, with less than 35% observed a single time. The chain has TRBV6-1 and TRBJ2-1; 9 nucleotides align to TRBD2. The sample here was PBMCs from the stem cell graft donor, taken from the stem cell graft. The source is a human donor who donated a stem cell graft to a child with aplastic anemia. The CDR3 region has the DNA TGTGCCAGCAGTACACCCGGGACTAGCAGCCCTGAGCAGTTCTTC. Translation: CASSTPGTSSPEQFF.